These 7 T cell receptor beta chains were all obtained from the same sample, sequenced in a study of blood T cell repertoires in COVID-19. The method was immunoSEQ multiplex PCR; TCRdb's version includes in-frame clones alone and lacks a portion of them. The table records roughly 69,000 clones, 90% of them present only once. Sample: peripheral blood. These receptors originate from a man aged 45-65 years with acute or convalescent COVID-19.

The CDR3 sequence is CASSQSGTVRGANVLTF. CDR3 nucleotides: TGTGCCAGCAGTCAGTCTGGGACAGTGCGCGGGGCCAACGTCCTGACTTTC. The chain uses TRBV25-1 and TRBJ2-6, with 7 bases fitting TRBD1. The CDR3 loop spans 17 amino acids. Germline CDR1 MGHDK, CDR2 SYGVNS. V gave up 5 bases and J gave up 4 bases; unmatched junction bases: 11.

This rearrangement joins TRBV6-4 to TRBJ2-1, with D hard to call. The CDR3 has 13 residues. Germline CDR1 reads MRHNA; CDR2 reads SNTAGT. V was shortened by 4 bases and J by 9 bases, with 13 bases between the two germline ends. The CDR3 bases are TGTGCCAGCAGTGTAGAGCTTACGGGTGAGCAGTTCTTC. Translating gives CASSVELTGEQFF.

The rearrangement uses TRBV19 and TRBJ2-7, with a tentative D call TRBD1 (6 bases). V lost 8 bases and J 6 bases, leaving 11 bases between the germline ends. This CDR3 region has 11 residues. Germline lookup yields CDR1 LNHDA and CDR2 SQIVND (reference sequence). The CDR3 reads CASVQGGEQYF. The CDR3 DNA reads TGTGCCAGTGTACAGGGCGGCGAGCAGTACTTC.

The chain recombines TRBV11-2 with TRBJ1-1; TRBD1 aligns across 7 bases. The V segment lost 2 bases and the J segment 4 bases; nucleotides outside the gene matches: 1. The length of the CDR3 is 13 residues. The germline gives CDR1 SGHAT, CDR2 FQNNGV. CDR3 protein: CASSLSGGTEAFF. Written as DNA, the CDR3 is TGTGCCAGCAGCTTATCAGGGGGCACTGAAGCTTTCTTT.

The chain uses TRBV25-1 and TRBJ2-2; 7 bases map to TRBD1. CDR1 MGHDK and CDR2 SYGVNS come from the germline V gene. V dropped 3 bases and J dropped 6; count of bases not matched to a gene: 7. This CDR3 spans 15 amino acids. The CDR3 DNA is TGTGCCAGCAGTGATAGTGACAGGGACGCCGGGGAGCTGTTTTTT. The encoded protein is CASSDSDRDAGELFF.

The gene calls are TRBV5-1 and TRBJ1-2; TRBD1 matches 10 bases. CDR3 length: 14 residues. The junction had 3 bases not matched to a gene; V was cut back by 0 bases and J by 7 bases. The germline V gene encodes CDR1 SGHRS and CDR2 YFSETQ. CDR3 sequence: CASSLVGTGVGYTF. The CDR3 DNA follows: TGCGCCAGCAGCTTGGTGGGGACAGGGGTTGGCTACACCTTC.

The chain recombines TRBV5-1 with TRBJ1-6; 7 bases map to TRBD1. The V and J ends lost 4 bases and 5 bases, in that order; junction bases with no gene match: 6. Germline CDR1 reads SGHRS; CDR2 reads YFSETQ. The CDR3 has 15 amino acids. The CDR3 here is CASSRTGSNNSPLHF. The CDR3 DNA follows: TGCGCCAGCAGCCGGACAGGATCTAATAATTCACCCCTCCACTTT.